The 15 T cell receptor beta chains below were found in one sample sequenced in a study of blood T cell repertoires in COVID-19. Produced via immunoSEQ multiplex PCR; TCRdb's table is partial and in-frame only. The table lists fewer than 200,000 clones, 83% of them singletons. The source material was PBMCs or T cells enriched from blood (not recorded which). The receptors were gathered from a woman between 45 and 65 years old who had recovered from COVID-19.

The CDR3 DNA reads as TGTGCCAGCAGTGCTGACAGGGTGGCTTTCTTT. As protein: CASSADRVAFF. The chain joins TRBV25-1 to TRBJ1-1; TRBD1 aligns across 7 bases. V trimming: 4 bases; J trimming: 11 bases; junction bases outside the gene matches: 4. The CDR3 has 11 amino acids. Germline lookup yields CDR1 MGHDK and CDR2 SYGVNS. The full variable domain, in which reference TRBV25-1 and TRBJ1-1 provide the parts outside the CDR3, is EADIYQTPRYLVIGTGKKITLECSQTMGHDKMYWYQQDPGMELHLIHYSYGVNSTEKGDLSSESTVSRIRTEHFPLTLESARPSHTSQYLCASSADRVAFFGQGTRLTVV.

V is TRBV7-2 and J is TRBJ1-2; TRBD1 aligns across 11 bases. V was clipped by 7 bases and J by 1 base; unmatched bases: 8. The germline gives CDR1 SGHTA, CDR2 FQGNSA. The CDR3 has 16 residues. The CDR3 loop is CASTRDRGVVNYGYTF. The CDR3 DNA sequence: TGTGCCAGCACCCGGGACAGGGGGGTGGTTAACTATGGCTACACCTTC. The full variable domain, rest sourced from reference TRBV7-2 and TRBJ1-2, is GAGVSQSPSNKVTEKGKDVELRCDPISGHTALYWYRQSLGQGLEFLIYFQGNSAPDKSGLPSDRFSAERTGGSVSTLTIQRTQQEDSAVYLCASTRDRGVVNYGYTFGSGTRLTVV.

The rearrangement uses TRBV10-3 and TRBJ2-3; possible D gene TRBD2, 6 bases. This CDR3 spans 16 amino acids. CDR1 ENHRY and CDR2 SYGVKD come from the germline V gene. The ends were cut back, 5 bases at V and 1 base at J, with 16 bases in the middle. CDR3 nucleotides: TGTGCCATCAGTCCGGAGGGGCGGGTGGGCACAGATACGCAGTATTTT. Amino acids: CAISPEGRVGTDTQYF.

This chain connects TRBV6-1 to TRBJ2-2, with a possible D match to TRBD1 (5 bases). CDR3 length equals 15 residues. The V and J ends lost 3 bases and 6 bases respectively, with 14 bases between them. The V gene's germline CDR1 is MNHNS and CDR2 SASEGT. The CDR3 reads CASSEQGYRAGELFF. In DNA, the CDR3 is TGTGCCAGCAGTGAGCAGGGTTATAGGGCCGGGGAGCTGTTTTTT.

The V gene is TRBV28, the J gene TRBJ1-2, with D maybe TRBD1 (6 bases). This CDR3 has 12 amino acids. Germline V lookup: CDR1 MDHEN, CDR2 SYDVKM. Deletions cut 10 bases from V and 7 bases from J, with 16 bases between. DNA of the CDR3: TGTGCCATTCGGGGGGCGCTGGGTGGCTACACCTTC. Its protein product is CAIRGALGGYTF.

The V call is TRBV3-1 (or the pseudogene TRBV3-2), the J call TRBJ2-3; 9 bases align to TRBD2. This CDR3 region has 16 residues. The germline V gene has CDR1 LGHDT and CDR2 YNNKEL (reference sequence). V was pared by 1 base and J by 4 bases, with 6 bases of the junction left unmatched. CDR3 sequence reads: CASSQVVSGGADTQYF. The CDR3 DNA reads TGTGCCAGCAGCCAAGTTGTTAGCGGGGGAGCAGATACGCAGTATTTT.

The chain links TRBV7-2 to TRBJ2-3, with 11 bases that match TRBD1. This CDR3 comprises 16 residues. The V gene end was trimmed by 5 bases and the J gene end by 5 bases; junction bases not matched to a gene: 9. From germline, CDR1 is SGHTA and CDR2 FQGNSA. Here the CDR3 DNA reads TGTGCCAGCAGCCTGCACCCGGGACAGGGGGTAGATACGCAGTATTTT. Amino acids: CASSLHPGQGVDTQYF.

The rearrangement uses TRBV5-6 and TRBJ2-7; D might be TRBD1 (6 bases). Germline V CDR1 and CDR2: SGHDT, YYEEEE. Between the trimmed V and J ends, which lost 5 bases and 1 base, there was a span of 10 bases. This CDR3 has 13 residues. The CDR3 nucleotides read TGTGCCAGCAGATACAGGGCTTCCTACGAGCAGTACGTC. Its protein product is CASRYRASYEQYV.

V and J are TRBV19 and TRBJ1-2; a weak D match, TRBD1 (5 bases). CDR1 is LNHDA and CDR2 is SQIVND in the germline V gene (reference sequence). CDR3 length equals 10 residues. Trimming took 5 bases from V and 12 from J, leaving 10 bases between them. The CDR3 nucleotides are TGTGCCAGTAGTCCTTGGGGGGACACCTTC. Its protein is CASSPWGDTF. The full variable domain, its missing parts supplied by reference TRBV19 and TRBJ1-2, is DGGITQSPKYLFRKEGQNVTLSCEQNLNHDAMYWYRQDPGQGLRLIYYSQIVNDFQKGDIAEGYSVSREKKESFPLTVTSAQKNPTAFYLCASSPWGDTFGSGTRLTVV.

CDR3 sequence: CATSSGNEQFF. The CDR3 DNA reads as TGTGCCACCAGCTCCGGGAATGAGCAGTTCTTC. The V and J genes are TRBV6-4 and TRBJ2-1; the D is unclear. The V gene's germline CDR1 is MRHNA and CDR2 SNTAGT. V lost 10 bases, J lost 7 bases, and 11 bases lay in between. CDR3 size: 11 residues.

In the case of this clone: This same CDR3 is encoded by further DNA sequences in the sample. This chain joins TRBV7-2 and TRBJ1-1, with a tentative D call TRBD1 (5 bases). The CDR3 loop spans 13 amino acids. Looked up from germline, CDR1 is SGHTA and CDR2 is FQGNSA. V lost 5 bases, J lost 4 bases, and 11 bases lay in between. CDR3 sequence: CASSLRQGTEAFF. The CDR3 DNA is TGTGCCAGCAGCCTCCGGCAGGGCACTGAAGCTTTCTTT.

The chain uses TRBV7-2 and TRBJ1-3, with no clear D. Trimming shortened V by 2 bases and J by 8 bases, and 13 bases separated the two germline ends. The germline CDR1 and CDR2 sequences are SGHTA and FQGNSA. CDR3 length equals 14 residues. In DNA form, the CDR3 reads TGTGCCAGCAGCTTACCGGGGAGGGCGGACACCATATATTTT. Its translation: CASSLPGRADTIYF.

This chain joins TRBV14 and TRBJ1-4; D is possibly TRBD1 (5 bases). Between the trimmed V and J ends, which lost 0 bases and 5 bases, there was a span of 13 bases. The CDR3 covers 16 residues. CDR1 and CDR2 from the germline V gene are SGHDN and FVKESK. Written as DNA, the CDR3 is TGTGCCAGCAGCCAAGATTATGGACGGACAAATGAAAAACTGTTTTTT. Translated: CASSQDYGRTNEKLFF.

This chain connects TRBV15 to TRBJ2-4; 7 bases line up with TRBD2. Trimming removed 5 bases from V and 1 base from J; junction bases left unmatched: 20. Germline assignment: CDR1 LNHNV and CDR2 YYDKDF (reference sequence). This CDR3 comprises 20 residues. As DNA, the CDR3 is TGTGCCACCAGCGCCCCCGGGACTACCTCAGTAAAGGGGGCCAAAAACATTCAGTACTTC. Its protein is CATSAPGTTSVKGAKNIQYF. Full variable domain (missing parts from reference TRBV15 and TRBJ2-4): DAMVIQNPRYQVTQFGKPVTLSCSQTLNHNVMYWYQQKSSQAPKLLFHYYDKDFNNEADTPDNFQSRRPNTSFCFLDIRSPGLGDTAMYLCATSAPGTTSVKGAKNIQYFGAGTRLSVL.

This clone occurred once. The rearrangement links TRBV5-6 to TRBJ1-1, with 9 bases aligning to TRBD1. CDR1 and CDR2 from the germline V gene are SGHDT and YYEEEE. The J segment lost 5 bases and the V segment lost 4 bases, leaving 9 bases of the junction unmatched. The CDR3 is 15 amino acids. The CDR3 region is CASSVGQGRVTEAFF. The CDR3, as DNA: TGTGCCAGCAGCGTAGGACAGGGGAGAGTGACTGAAGCTTTCTTT.